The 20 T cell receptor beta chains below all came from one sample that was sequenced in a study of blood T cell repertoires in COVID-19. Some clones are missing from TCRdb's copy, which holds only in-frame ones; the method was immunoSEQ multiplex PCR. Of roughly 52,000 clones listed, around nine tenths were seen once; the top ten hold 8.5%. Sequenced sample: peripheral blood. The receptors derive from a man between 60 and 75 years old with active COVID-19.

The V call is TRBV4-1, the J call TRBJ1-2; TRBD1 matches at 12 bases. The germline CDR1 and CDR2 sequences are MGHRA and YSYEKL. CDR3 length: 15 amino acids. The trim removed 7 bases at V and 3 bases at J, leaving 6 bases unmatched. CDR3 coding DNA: TGCGCCAGCAAGTCCGGGACAGGGGGCTACTATGGCTACACCTTC. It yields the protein CASKSGTGGYYGYTF.

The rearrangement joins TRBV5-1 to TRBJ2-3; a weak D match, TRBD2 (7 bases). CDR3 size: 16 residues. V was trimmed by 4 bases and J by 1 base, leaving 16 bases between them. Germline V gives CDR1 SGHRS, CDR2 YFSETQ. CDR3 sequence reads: CASSLEGGGRTDTQYF. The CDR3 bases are TGCGCCAGCAGCCTGGAGGGGGGAGGGCGCACAGATACGCAGTATTTT.

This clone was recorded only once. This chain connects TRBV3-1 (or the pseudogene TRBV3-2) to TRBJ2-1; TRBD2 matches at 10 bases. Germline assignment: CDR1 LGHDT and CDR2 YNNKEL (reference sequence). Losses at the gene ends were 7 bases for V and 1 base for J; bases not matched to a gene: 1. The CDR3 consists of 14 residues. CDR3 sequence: CASTSGSSYNEQFF. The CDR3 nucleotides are TGTGCCAGCACTAGCGGGAGTTCCTACAATGAGCAGTTCTTC.

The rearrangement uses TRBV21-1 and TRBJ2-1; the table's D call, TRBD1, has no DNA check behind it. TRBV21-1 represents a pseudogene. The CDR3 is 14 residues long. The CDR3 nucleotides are TGTGCCAGCAGCAGTACAGACCGCTACAATGAGCAGTTCTTC. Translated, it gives CASSSTDRYNEQFF.

The CDR3 region has the DNA TGTGCCAGCAGCGTCCAGACAGGGGGTCTCACAGATACGCAGTATTTT. Translation gives CASSVQTGGLTDTQYF. This sequence joins TRBV9 and TRBJ2-3; 9 bases fit TRBD1. The CDR3 is 16 residues long. V lost 2 bases to trimming and J lost 2 bases; unmatched junction nucleotides: 6. The V gene's germline CDR1 is SGDLS and CDR2 YYNGEE.

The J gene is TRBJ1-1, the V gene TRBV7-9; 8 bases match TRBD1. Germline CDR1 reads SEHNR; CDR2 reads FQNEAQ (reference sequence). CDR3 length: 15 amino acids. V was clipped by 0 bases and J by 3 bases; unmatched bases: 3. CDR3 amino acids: CASSLAQGADTEAFF. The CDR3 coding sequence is TGTGCCAGCAGCTTAGCCCAGGGGGCGGACACTGAAGCTTTCTTT.

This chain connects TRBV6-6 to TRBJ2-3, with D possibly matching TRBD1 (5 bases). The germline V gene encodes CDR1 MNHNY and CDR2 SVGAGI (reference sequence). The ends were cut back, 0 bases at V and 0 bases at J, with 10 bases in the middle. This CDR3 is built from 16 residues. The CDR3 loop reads CASSYSRGISTDTQYF. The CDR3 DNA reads TGTGCCAGCAGTTACTCTAGGGGAATTAGCACAGATACGCAGTATTTT.

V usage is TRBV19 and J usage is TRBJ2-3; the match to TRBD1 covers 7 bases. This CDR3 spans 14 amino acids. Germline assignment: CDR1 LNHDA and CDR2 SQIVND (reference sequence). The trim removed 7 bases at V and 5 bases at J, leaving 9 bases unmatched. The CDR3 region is CASTIGGTRDTQYF. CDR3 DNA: TGTGCCAGTACCATAGGGGGCACTAGAGATACGCAGTATTTT.

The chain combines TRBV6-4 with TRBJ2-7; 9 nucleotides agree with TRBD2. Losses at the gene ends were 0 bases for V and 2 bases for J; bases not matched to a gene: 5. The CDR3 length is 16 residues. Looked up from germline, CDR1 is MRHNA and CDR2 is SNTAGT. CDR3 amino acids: CASSDSGGRAPYEQYF. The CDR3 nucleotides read TGTGCCAGCAGTGACTCGGGCGGGAGGGCCCCCTACGAGCAGTACTTC.

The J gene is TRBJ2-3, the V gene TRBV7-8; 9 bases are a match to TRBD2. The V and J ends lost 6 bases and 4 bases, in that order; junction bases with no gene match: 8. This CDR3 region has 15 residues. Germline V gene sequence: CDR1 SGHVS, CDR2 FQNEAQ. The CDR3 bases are TGTGCCAGCAGGGCCCGGCTAGCGGGATCAGATACGCAGTATTTT. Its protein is CASRARLAGSDTQYF.

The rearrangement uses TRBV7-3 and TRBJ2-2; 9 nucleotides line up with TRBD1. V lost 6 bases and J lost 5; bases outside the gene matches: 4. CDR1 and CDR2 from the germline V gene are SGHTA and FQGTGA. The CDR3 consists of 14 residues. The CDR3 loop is CASRQGAGTGELFF. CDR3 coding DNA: TGTGCCAGCAGACAGGGGGCGGGTACCGGGGAGCTGTTTTTT.

CDR3: CASSLRANSYEQYF. The CDR3 DNA follows: TGTGCCAGCAGCTTAAGGGCTAACTCCTACGAGCAGTACTTC. The chain carries TRBV7-3 and TRBJ2-7; D gene ambiguous. From germline, CDR1 is SGHTA and CDR2 FQGTGA. The V end was cut by 1 base, the J end by 0 bases, with 7 bases between. The CDR3 extends over 14 amino acids. The full variable domain, its missing parts supplied by reference TRBV7-3 and TRBJ2-7, is GAGVSQTPSNKVTEKGKYVELRCDPISGHTALYWYRQSLGQGPEFLIYFQGTGAADDSGLPNDRFFAVRPEGSVSTLKIQRTERGDSAVYLCASSLRANSYEQYFGPGTRLTVT.

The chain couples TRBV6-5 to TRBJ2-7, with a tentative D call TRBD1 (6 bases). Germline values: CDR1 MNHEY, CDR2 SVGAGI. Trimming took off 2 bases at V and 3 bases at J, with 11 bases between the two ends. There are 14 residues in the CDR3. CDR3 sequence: CASSYTRQVYEQYF. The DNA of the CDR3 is TGTGCCAGCAGTTACACTAGACAGGTCTACGAGCAGTACTTC.

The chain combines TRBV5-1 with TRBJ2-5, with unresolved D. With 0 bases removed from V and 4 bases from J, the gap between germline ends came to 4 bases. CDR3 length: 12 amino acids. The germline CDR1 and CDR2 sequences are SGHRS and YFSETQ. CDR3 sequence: CASSLALETQYF. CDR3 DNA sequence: TGCGCCAGCAGCTTGGCTTTAGAGACCCAGTACTTC.

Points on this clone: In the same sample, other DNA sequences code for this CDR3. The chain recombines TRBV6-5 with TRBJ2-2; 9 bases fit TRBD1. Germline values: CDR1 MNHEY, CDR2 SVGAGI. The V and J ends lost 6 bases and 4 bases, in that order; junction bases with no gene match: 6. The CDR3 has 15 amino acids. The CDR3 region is CASSPDRGGTGELFF. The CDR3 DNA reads TGTGCCAGCAGCCCGGACAGGGGTGGCACCGGGGAGCTGTTTTTT.

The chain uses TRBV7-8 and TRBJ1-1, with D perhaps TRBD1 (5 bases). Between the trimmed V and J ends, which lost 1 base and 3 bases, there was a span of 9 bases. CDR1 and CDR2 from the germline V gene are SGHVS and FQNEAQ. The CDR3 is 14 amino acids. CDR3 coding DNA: TGTGCCAGCAGCTTAGAAAGGGGTCACACTGAAGCTTTCTTT. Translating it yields CASSLERGHTEAFF.

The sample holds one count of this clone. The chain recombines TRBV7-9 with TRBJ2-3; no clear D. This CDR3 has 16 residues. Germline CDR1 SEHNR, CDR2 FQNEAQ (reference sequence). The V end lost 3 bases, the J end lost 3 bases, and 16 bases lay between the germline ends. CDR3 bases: TGTGCCAGCAGCTTTACAACCTACACTAATACAGATACGCAGTATTTT. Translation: CASSFTTYTNTDTQYF.

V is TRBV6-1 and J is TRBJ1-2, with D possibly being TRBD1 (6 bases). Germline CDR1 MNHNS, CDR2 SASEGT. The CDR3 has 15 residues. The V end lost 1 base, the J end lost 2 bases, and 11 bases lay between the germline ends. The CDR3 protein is CASSEGGHPNYGYTF. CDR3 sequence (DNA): TGTGCCAGCAGTGAAGGGGGACACCCCAACTATGGCTACACCTTC.

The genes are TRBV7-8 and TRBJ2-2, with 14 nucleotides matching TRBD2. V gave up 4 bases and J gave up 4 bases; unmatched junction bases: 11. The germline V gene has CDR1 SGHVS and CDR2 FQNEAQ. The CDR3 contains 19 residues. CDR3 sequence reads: CASSSKGGLAGVLTGELFF. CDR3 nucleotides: TGTGCCAGCAGCTCCAAGGGGGGACTAGCGGGAGTGCTCACCGGGGAGCTGTTTTTT.

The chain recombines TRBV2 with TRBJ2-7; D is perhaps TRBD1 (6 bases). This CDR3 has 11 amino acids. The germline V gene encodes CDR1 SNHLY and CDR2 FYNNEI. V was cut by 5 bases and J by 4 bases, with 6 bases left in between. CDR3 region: CASSTGYEQYF. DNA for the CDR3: TGTGCCAGCAGTACAGGGTACGAGCAGTACTTC.